This T cell receptor beta chain appears in the sequencing data of a study of PD-1 blockade in classical Hodgkin lymphoma. The study's findings and limits: Complete responders' baseline diversity resembled that of newly diagnosed patients. Compared with baseline, CD4+ but not CD8+ TCR diversity had risen significantly by C4D1. The drivers behind the repertoire differences, possibly disease activity or prior therapy, remain undefined.

Every one of the patients relapsed after autologous stem cell transplantation (brentuximab vedotin exposure was variable). The study recorded best responses of complete response, partial response or progressive disease. The length of the CDR3 is 13 residues. The ends were cut back, 0 bases at V and 4 bases at J, with 7 bases in the middle. Germline lookup yields CDR1 SGHRS and CDR2 YFSETQ. With regard to this clone: Antigen unknown.

Libraries were prepared by immunoSEQ multiplex PCR; TCRdb keeps only in-frame clonotypes and omits some of them. The repertoire holds about 58,000 clones, with approximately 90% as singletons. The sequence was obtained from a human donor with classical Hodgkin lymphoma. V is TRBV5-1 and J is TRBJ2-5, with D perhaps matching TRBD1 (5 bases). The material sequenced was peripheral blood mononuclear cells (PBMCs), taken before the second cycle of nivolumab. The CDR3 nucleotides read TGCGCCAGCAGCTTGGGACAGAGAGAGACCCAGTACTTC. Protein sequence: CASSLGQRETQYF.